This T cell receptor (beta chain) was sequenced during a study of cytomegalovirus exposure and HLA in healthy donors. V gave up 4 bases and J gave up 8 bases, with 16 bases separating them. The CDR3 consists of 14 residues. Germline lookup yields CDR1 SGDLS and CDR2 YYNGEE. Whole-study findings and limits: Among TCR sequences, most were rare, though some public TCRs appeared in many donors. CMV antigen specificity of a few CMV-associated chains was confirmed in vitro. The classifier was said to identify cytomegalovirus status with high specificity and sensitivity.

The data were produced by immunoSEQ multiplex PCR, yet TCRdb's version contains in-frame clones alone and is incomplete. The data contain about 56,000 clones, roughly 93% of them seen just once; the ten biggest clones take up under 2%. Comment on this clone: Its antigen is currently unknown.

Sample: PBMCs. The clonotype comes from a woman aged 18-29 years in good health and CMV-seropositive. The rearrangement links TRBV9 to TRBJ1-5; D may be TRBD1 (5 bases). The DNA of the CDR3 is TGTGCCAGCAGCCCGTGGGGAGGGGAAGAGCCCCAGCATTTT. The encoded protein is CASSPWGGEEPQHF.